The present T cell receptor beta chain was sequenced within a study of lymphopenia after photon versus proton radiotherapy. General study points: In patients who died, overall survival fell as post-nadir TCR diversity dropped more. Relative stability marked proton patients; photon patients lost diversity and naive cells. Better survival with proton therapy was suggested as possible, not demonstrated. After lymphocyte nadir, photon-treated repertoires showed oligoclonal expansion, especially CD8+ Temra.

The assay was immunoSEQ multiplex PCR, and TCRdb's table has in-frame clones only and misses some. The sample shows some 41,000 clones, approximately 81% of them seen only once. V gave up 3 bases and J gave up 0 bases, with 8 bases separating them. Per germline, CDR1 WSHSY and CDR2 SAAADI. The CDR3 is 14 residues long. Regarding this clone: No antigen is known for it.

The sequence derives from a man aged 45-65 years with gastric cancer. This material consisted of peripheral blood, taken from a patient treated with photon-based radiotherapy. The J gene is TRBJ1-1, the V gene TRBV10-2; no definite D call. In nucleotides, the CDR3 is TGCGCCAGCAGTGACTCCCTCATGAACACTGAAGCTTTCTTT. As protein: CASSDSLMNTEAFF.